The clone carrying this TCR beta chain showed up just a few times. As yet, its antigen is unknown. The PCR made use of 60 Vbeta and 13 Jbeta primers. Assay: immunoSEQ multiplex PCR; the TCRdb copy retains only in-frame clones and omits some. The sample yields roughly 200,000 clones, approximately 80% seen once. This CDR3 is 17 amino acids long. V trimming: 6 bases; J trimming: 1 base; junction bases outside the gene matches: 10. Looked up from germline, CDR1 is LNHDA and CDR2 is SQIVND (reference sequence). The data are from a study of cytomegalovirus exposure and HLA in healthy donors. Study-level points and caveats: In an earlier analysis, most TCR beta V segments were productive about 90% or about 30% of the time. It was assumed in the presence/absence analyses that sequencing depth was roughly uniform across donors. Investigators reported 150 to 200 TCR beta chains as tied to cytomegalovirus.

This clonotype was obtained from a man aged 35-49 years in good health and CMV-seropositive. The rearrangement joins TRBV19 to TRBJ2-3; 10 nucleotides match TRBD2. Material: PBMCs. The CDR3 loop is CASSPLKAGGRTDTQYF. The CDR3, as DNA: TGTGCCAGTAGCCCTCTAAAAGCGGGAGGGCGCACAGATACGCAGTATTTT.